These 27 T cell receptor beta chains share one sample of origin, sequenced in a study of coeliac disease. Libraries were prepared by immunoSEQ multiplex PCR; TCRdb keeps only in-frame clonotypes and omits some of them. Of roughly 3,000 clones in the sample, 63% were seen once. The sequencing sample was made of lymphocytes from the gut lamina propria. The receptors shown here come from a woman in her forties or fifties without celiac disease.

The V gene is TRBV5-1, the J gene TRBJ1-6; 7 positions agree with TRBD1. The trim removed 0 bases at V and 1 base at J, leaving 1 base unmatched. Germline-derived CDR1 and CDR2 are SGHRS and YFSETQ. CDR3 size: 16 residues. CDR3 bases: TGCGCCAGCAGCTTGGCAGGGGGATCCTATAATTCACCCCTCCACTTT. Encoded protein: CASSLAGGSYNSPLHF.

The rearrangement joins TRBV7-3 to TRBJ1-1; D gene unclear. Trimming left V 5 bases short and J 0 bases short, with 7 bases between. Germline loops: CDR1 SGHTA, CDR2 FQGTGA. This CDR3 contains 13 residues. The CDR3 spells CASSATVNTEAFF. CDR3 in DNA: TGTGCCAGCAGCGCCACAGTGAACACTGAAGCTTTCTTT.

V and J are TRBV13 and TRBJ1-2; no firm D call. Deletions cut 6 bases from V and 5 bases from J, with 13 bases between. This CDR3 has 13 amino acids. The germline V gene has CDR1 PRHDT and CDR2 FYEKMQ (reference sequence). Here the CDR3 DNA reads TGTGCCAGCAGTTCCGGAAAGCGGTATGGCTACACCTTC. Amino acids: CASSSGKRYGYTF.

In this sample, this clone turned up a few times. The rearrangement uses TRBV2 and TRBJ1-2; 7 nucleotides agree with TRBD1. This CDR3 has 11 residues. V lost 7 bases, J lost 6 bases, and 2 bases stayed unmatched. Germline V CDR1 and CDR2: SNHLY, FYNNEI. The CDR3 spells CASNRGDGYTF. As DNA, the CDR3 is TGTGCCAGCAACAGGGGTGATGGCTACACCTTC.

This clone was picked up one time. The chain couples TRBV29-1 to TRBJ1-4; TRBD1 aligns across 7 bases. There are 12 residues in the CDR3. V trimming: 4 bases; J trimming: 7 bases; junction bases outside the gene matches: 3. Germline CDR1 is SQVTM and CDR2 is ANQGSEA. This CDR3 reads CSVAYRGEKLFF. The CDR3 nucleotides are TGCAGCGTTGCATACAGGGGTGAAAAACTGTTTTTT.

V and J are TRBV9 and TRBJ1-3; no clear D. Per the germline V gene, CDR1 is SGDLS and CDR2 is YYNGEE. V lost 0 bases, J lost 0 bases, and 13 bases lay in between. The CDR3 sequence is 17 residues long. The CDR3 loop is CASSVDFGQVSGNTIYF. The CDR3 nucleotides are TGTGCCAGCAGCGTAGATTTTGGGCAGGTCTCTGGAAACACCATATATTTT.

The V gene is TRBV7-6, the J gene TRBJ2-7; no clear D gene. Germline V lookup: CDR1 SGHVS, CDR2 FNYEAQ. V dropped 3 bases and J dropped 5 bases, with 5 bases sitting between them. The CDR3 spans 11 residues. The CDR3 sequence is CASSLSDEQYF. The CDR3 bases are TGTGCCAGCAGCTTGTCCGACGAGCAGTACTTC. The full variable domain, in which reference TRBV7-6 and TRBJ2-7 provide the parts outside the CDR3, is GAGVSQSPRYKVTKRGQDVALRCDPISGHVSLYWYRQALGQGPEFLTYFNYEAQQDKSGLPNDRFSAERPEGSISTLTIQRTEQRDSAMYRCASSLSDEQYFGPGTRLTVT.

V usage is TRBV10-2 and J usage is TRBJ1-6, with a possible D match to TRBD1 (5 bases). V lost 6 bases to trimming and J lost 6 bases, with 9 bases between them. The CDR3 is 13 residues long. Per germline, CDR1 WSHSY and CDR2 SAAADI. The CDR3 DNA follows: TGCGCCAGCAGGACAGTCCTTAATTCACCCCTCCACTTT. Translating it yields CASRTVLNSPLHF.

This clone occurred a few times. This chain joins TRBV6-5 and TRBJ2-7, with a possible D match to TRBD2 (7 bases). This CDR3 is built from 14 residues. V was trimmed by 6 bases and J by 2 bases, leaving 14 bases between them. Germline V gene data show CDR1 as MNHEY and CDR2 as SVGAGI. The DNA for the CDR3 is TGTGCCAGCAGCAGGAGGGGGGGAACCTACGAGCAGTACTTC. As protein: CASSRRGGTYEQYF.

This clone was recorded once. The chain carries TRBV5-1 and TRBJ1-6; TRBD1 is a possible D gene (6 bases). Germline CDR1 reads SGHRS; CDR2 reads YFSETQ. The CDR3 runs to 15 residues. The ends were cut back, 0 bases at V and 10 bases at J, with 14 bases in the middle. In DNA form, the CDR3 reads TGCGCCAGCAGCTTGGACGGCGGGGGCGGGTCACCCCTCCACTTT. Translation gives CASSLDGGGGSPLHF.

This clone was seen a single time. The chain links TRBV30 to TRBJ2-2; a weak D match, TRBD2 (5 bases). Germline CDR1 and CDR2: GTSNPN and SVGIG (reference sequence). This CDR3 has 15 residues. V was trimmed by 4 bases and J by 6 bases, leaving 18 bases between them. The CDR3 sequence: CAWNSRLPLPGELFF. As DNA, the CDR3 is TGTGCCTGGAACTCACGACTACCCCTCCCCGGGGAGCTGTTTTTT.

The chain joins TRBV12-5 to TRBJ1-1, with 7 bases that match TRBD1. This CDR3 region has 19 residues. J gave up 0 bases and V 0 bases, and 13 bases lay outside the gene matches. Looked up from germline, CDR1 is LGHNT and CDR2 is FRNRAP. This chain's CDR3 is CASGLVADGQVTMNTEAFF. Written as DNA, the CDR3 is TGTGCTAGTGGTTTGGTCGCCGACGGACAGGTGACCATGAACACTGAAGCTTTCTTT.

The chain joins TRBV14 to TRBJ2-3; weak D call: TRBD2 (6 bases). V was cut by 6 bases and J by 9 bases, with 16 bases left in between. Germline CDR1 is SGHDN and CDR2 is FVKESK. This CDR3 has 13 amino acids. The CDR3 is CASSRDLEGTQYF. As DNA, the CDR3 is TGTGCCAGCAGTCGGGACTTAGAGGGGACGCAGTATTTT.

The chain employs TRBV7-2 and TRBJ1-1; weak D call: TRBD1 (5 bases). This CDR3 is built from 14 residues. The germline V and J ends were trimmed by 5 bases and 1 base, with 11 bases remaining between them. The germline gives CDR1 SGHTA, CDR2 FQGNSA. CDR3 nucleotides: TGTGCCAGCAGCGGGGGACTTTCGAACACTGAAGCTTTCTTT. It is translated as CASSGGLSNTEAFF.

The chain recombines TRBV7-2 with TRBJ2-7; no firm D call. Trimming took 3 bases from V and 6 from J, leaving 9 bases between them. Looked up from germline, CDR1 is SGHTA and CDR2 is FQGNSA. The CDR3 covers 12 residues. CDR3 sequence reads: CASSFLLSEQYF. The CDR3 DNA reads as TGTGCCAGCAGCTTCCTACTGTCCGAGCAGTACTTC.

This rearrangement joins TRBV5-6 to TRBJ1-2; D is uncertain. Looked up from germline, CDR1 is SGHDT and CDR2 is YYEEEE. Trimming took off 4 bases at V and 2 bases at J, with 9 bases between the two ends. This CDR3 contains 13 residues. In DNA, the CDR3 is TGTGCCAGCAGCCGAGACTGGAACTATGGCTACACCTTC. The encoded protein is CASSRDWNYGYTF.

The gene calls are TRBV18 and TRBJ2-7; possible D gene TRBD1, 6 bases. The germline V gene encodes CDR1 KGHSH and CDR2 LQKENI. The CDR3 length is 16 residues. Trimming took 5 bases from V and 2 from J, leaving 19 bases between them. CDR3 residues: CASSGTSGQPTYEQYF. CDR3 DNA: TGTGCCAGCTCAGGAACGAGTGGACAGCCGACCTACGAGCAGTACTTC.

CDR3 sequence: CASSYLDSGDNEQFF. CDR3 bases: TGTGCCAGCAGTTACTTGGACTCCGGGGACAATGAGCAGTTCTTC. This chain uses TRBV6-6 with TRBJ2-1; D may be TRBD2 (5 bases). The CDR3 extends over 15 amino acids. Between the trimmed V and J ends, which lost 1 base and 5 bases, there was a span of 12 bases. The germline CDR1 and CDR2 sequences are MNHNY and SVGAGI (reference sequence).

The chain uses TRBV27 and TRBJ1-2; D is perhaps TRBD1 (6 bases). Per germline, CDR1 MNHEY and CDR2 SMNVEV (reference sequence). The CDR3 sequence is 16 residues long. V was clipped by 7 bases and J by 6 bases, with 24 bases between them. As DNA, the CDR3 is TGTGCCAGCACGGAGTTCGGGGACAACATCGGAAATGGCTACACCTTC. Amino acid sequence: CASTEFGDNIGNGYTF.

The chain is built from TRBV19 and TRBJ1-2; 9 positions match TRBD1. The ends lost 7 bases at V and 8 bases at J; junction bases unmatched: 11. The CDR3 loop spans 14 amino acids. Germline CDR1 and CDR2: LNHDA and SQIVND (reference sequence). The CDR3 coding sequence is TGTGCCAGTACTACCACCGGGACAGGGATCGGCTACACCTTC. It specifies CASTTTGTGIGYTF.

The CDR3 loop is CATKRGGSTDTQYF. The CDR3 DNA reads TGTGCCACCAAGCGGGGGGGAAGCACAGATACGCAGTATTTT. The J gene is TRBJ2-3, the V gene TRBV15, with 10 nucleotides matching TRBD2. The CDR3 has 14 residues. With 7 bases clipped from V and 0 bases from J, the junction kept 1 base outside the gene matches. Germline-derived CDR1 and CDR2 are LNHNV and YYDKDF (reference sequence).

This clone was seen only a few times. The chain uses TRBV6-5 and TRBJ2-7; D not resolved. The CDR3 covers 11 residues. V lost 5 bases and J lost 7, with 9 bases in between. The V gene's germline CDR1 is MNHEY and CDR2 SVGAGI. Here the CDR3 DNA reads TGTGCCAGCAGTGAGGAGAGAGAGCAGTACTTC. It translates to CASSEEREQYF.

The chain joins TRBV15 to TRBJ2-7; TRBD2 might be the D (6 bases). Germline V gives CDR1 LNHNV, CDR2 YYDKDF (reference sequence). The CDR3 has 13 residues. V was clipped by 0 bases and J by 6 bases, with 9 bases between them. CDR3: CATSRDQEGEQYF. The DNA of the CDR3 is TGTGCCACCAGCAGAGATCAGGAGGGCGAGCAGTACTTC.

The V gene is TRBV28, the J gene TRBJ1-2; D is unclear. With 6 bases removed from V and 1 base from J, the gap between germline ends came to 15 bases. The CDR3 covers 15 residues. Germline V gives CDR1 MDHEN, CDR2 SYDVKM. The CDR3, as DNA: TGTGCCAGCAGCCGCCCCGGGGAGGGTAACTATGGCTACACCTTC. The encoded protein is CASSRPGEGNYGYTF.

This clone was seen more than once but under ten times. V and J are TRBV7-8 and TRBJ2-3, with unresolved D. V lost 5 bases and J 7 bases, leaving 19 bases between the germline ends. Germline loops: CDR1 SGHVS, CDR2 FQNEAQ. This CDR3 is built from 15 residues. The CDR3 DNA reads as TGTGCCAGCAGCAAGAGAGGCGCGGCAGCAAATACGCAGTATTTT. This gives the protein CASSKRGAAANTQYF.

The chain is built from TRBV4-2 and TRBJ1-6; TRBD1 matches at 10 bases. Germline V CDR1 and CDR2: LGHNA, YNFKEQ. After removal of 0 bases from V and 7 bases from J, the junction contained 6 bases not matched to a gene. The CDR3 sequence is 17 residues long. As DNA, the CDR3 is TGTGCCAGCAGCCAAGATGGGACAGGGGCGGAAAATTCACCCCTCCACTTT. Its protein product is CASSQDGTGAENSPLHF.

The chain recombines TRBV12-5 with TRBJ1-5; D might be TRBD1 (5 bases). There are 15 residues in the CDR3. V was trimmed by 7 bases and J by 0 bases, leaving 13 bases between them. Germline CDR1 is LGHNT and CDR2 is FRNRAP. CDR3 bases: TGTGCTAGTGCTTTAACGGGGGATAGCAATCAGCCCCAGCATTTT. The encoded protein is CASALTGDSNQPQHF.